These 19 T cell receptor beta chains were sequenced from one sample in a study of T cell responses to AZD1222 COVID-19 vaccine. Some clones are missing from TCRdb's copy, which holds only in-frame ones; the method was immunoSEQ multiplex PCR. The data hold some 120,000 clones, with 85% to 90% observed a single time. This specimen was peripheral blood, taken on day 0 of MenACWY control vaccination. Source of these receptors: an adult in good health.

CDR3 region: CASSTLVALSWNEQFF. DNA for the CDR3: TGTGCCAGCAGCACGTTAGTCGCCCTGTCTTGGAATGAGCAGTTCTTC. V is TRBV21-1 and J is TRBJ2-1; the table's TRBD2 call for D was not verified on the DNA. TRBV21-1 is deemed a pseudogene. This CDR3 has 16 amino acids.

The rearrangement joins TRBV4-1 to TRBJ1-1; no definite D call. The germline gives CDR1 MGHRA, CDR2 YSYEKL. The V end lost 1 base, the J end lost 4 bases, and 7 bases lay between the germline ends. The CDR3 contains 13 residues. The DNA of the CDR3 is TGCGCCAGCAGCCAAGCCGGGCTCACTGAAGCTTTCTTT. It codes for CASSQAGLTEAFF.

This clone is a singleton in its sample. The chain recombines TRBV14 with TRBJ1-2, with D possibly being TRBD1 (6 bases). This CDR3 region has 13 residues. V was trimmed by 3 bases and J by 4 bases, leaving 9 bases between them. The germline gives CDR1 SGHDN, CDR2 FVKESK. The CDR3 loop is CASSQGAAYGYTF. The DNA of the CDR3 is TGTGCCAGCAGCCAGGGGGCGGCCTATGGCTACACCTTC.

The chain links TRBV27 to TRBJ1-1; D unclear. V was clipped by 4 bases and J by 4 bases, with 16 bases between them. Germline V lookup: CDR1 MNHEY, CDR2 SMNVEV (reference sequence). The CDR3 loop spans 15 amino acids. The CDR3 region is CASSSLAGKGTEAFF. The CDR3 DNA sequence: TGTGCCAGCAGTTCCCTAGCGGGGAAGGGCACTGAAGCTTTCTTT.

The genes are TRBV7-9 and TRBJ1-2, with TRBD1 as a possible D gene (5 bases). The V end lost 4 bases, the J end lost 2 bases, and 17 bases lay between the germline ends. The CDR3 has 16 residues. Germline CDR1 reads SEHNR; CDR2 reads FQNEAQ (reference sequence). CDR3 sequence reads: CASSSQLTGFNYGYTF. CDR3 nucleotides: TGTGCCAGCAGCTCCCAATTAACAGGTTTCAACTATGGCTACACCTTC.

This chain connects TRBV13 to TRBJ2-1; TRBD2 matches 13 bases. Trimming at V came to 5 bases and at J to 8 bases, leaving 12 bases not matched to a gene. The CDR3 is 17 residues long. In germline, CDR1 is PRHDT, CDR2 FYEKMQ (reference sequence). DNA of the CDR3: TGTGCCAGCAGCCTTGGACTAGCGGGAGTGGGGGAAGATGAGCAGTTCTTC. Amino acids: CASSLGLAGVGEDEQFF.

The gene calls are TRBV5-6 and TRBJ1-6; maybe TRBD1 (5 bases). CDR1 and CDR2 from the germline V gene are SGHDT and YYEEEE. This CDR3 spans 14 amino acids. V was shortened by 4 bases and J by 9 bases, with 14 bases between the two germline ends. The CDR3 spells CASSPTEKPSPLHF. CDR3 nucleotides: TGTGCCAGCAGCCCGACAGAGAAGCCTTCACCCCTCCACTTT.

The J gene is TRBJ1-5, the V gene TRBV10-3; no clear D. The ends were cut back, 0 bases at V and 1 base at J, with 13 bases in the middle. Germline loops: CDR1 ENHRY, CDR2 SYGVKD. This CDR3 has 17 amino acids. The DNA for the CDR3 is TGTGCCATCAGTGAGTCGGAGGCCGACTCAAGCAATCAGCCCCAGCATTTT. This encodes CAISESEADSSNQPQHF.

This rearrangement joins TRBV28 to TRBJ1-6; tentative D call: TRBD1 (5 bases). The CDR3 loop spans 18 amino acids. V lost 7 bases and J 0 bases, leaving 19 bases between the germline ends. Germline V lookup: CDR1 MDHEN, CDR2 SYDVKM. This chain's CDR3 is CASKGRRLVSSYNSPLHF. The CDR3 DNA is TGTGCCAGCAAGGGACGTCGGTTGGTTAGCTCCTATAATTCACCCCTCCACTTT.

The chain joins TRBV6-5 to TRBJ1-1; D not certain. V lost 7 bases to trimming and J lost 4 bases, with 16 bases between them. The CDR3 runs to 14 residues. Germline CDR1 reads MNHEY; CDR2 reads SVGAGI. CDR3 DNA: TGTGCCAGCACCGGTGGATGGGAGGGCACTGAAGCTTTCTTT. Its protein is CASTGGWEGTEAFF.

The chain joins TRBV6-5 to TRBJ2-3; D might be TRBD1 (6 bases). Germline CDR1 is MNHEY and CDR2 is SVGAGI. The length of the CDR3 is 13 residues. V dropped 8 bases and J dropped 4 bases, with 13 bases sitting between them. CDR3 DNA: TGTGCCAGCGGGGGCAGGGGTTCAGATACGCAGTATTTT. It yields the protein CASGGRGSDTQYF.

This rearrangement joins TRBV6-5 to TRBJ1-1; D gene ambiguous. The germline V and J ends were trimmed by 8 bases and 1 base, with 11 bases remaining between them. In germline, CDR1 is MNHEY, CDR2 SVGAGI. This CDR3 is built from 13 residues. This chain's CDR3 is CASQRTSNTEAFF. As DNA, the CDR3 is TGTGCCAGCCAGAGGACGTCGAACACTGAAGCTTTCTTT.

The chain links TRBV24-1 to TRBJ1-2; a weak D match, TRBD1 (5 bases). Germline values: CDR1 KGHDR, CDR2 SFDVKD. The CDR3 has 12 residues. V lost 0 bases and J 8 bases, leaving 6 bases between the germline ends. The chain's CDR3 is CATSDLRDGYTF. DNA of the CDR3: TGTGCCACCAGTGATTTGAGGGACGGCTACACCTTC.

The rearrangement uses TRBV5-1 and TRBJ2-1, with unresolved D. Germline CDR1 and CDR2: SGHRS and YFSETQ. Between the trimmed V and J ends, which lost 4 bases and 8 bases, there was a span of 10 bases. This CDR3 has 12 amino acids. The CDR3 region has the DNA TGCGCCAGCAGCGTTAAAGTGGATGAGCAGTTCTTC. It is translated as CASSVKVDEQFF.

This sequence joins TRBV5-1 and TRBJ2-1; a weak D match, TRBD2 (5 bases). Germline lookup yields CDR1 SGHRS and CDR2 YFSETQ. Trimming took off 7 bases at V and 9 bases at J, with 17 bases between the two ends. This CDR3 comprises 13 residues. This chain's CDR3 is CASRALGEVEQFF. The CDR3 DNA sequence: TGCGCCAGCCGAGCTCTCGGGGAAGTTGAGCAGTTCTTC.

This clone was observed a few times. CDR3 region: CASSPAGVHEQYF. CDR3 bases: TGTGCCAGCAGCCCCGCCGGGGTGCACGAGCAGTACTTC. The chain links TRBV5-4 to TRBJ2-7, with D perhaps matching TRBD2 (5 bases). CDR1 is SGHNT and CDR2 is YYREEE in the germline V gene (reference sequence). V lost 4 bases to trimming and J lost 5 bases, with 13 bases between them. The CDR3 runs to 13 residues.

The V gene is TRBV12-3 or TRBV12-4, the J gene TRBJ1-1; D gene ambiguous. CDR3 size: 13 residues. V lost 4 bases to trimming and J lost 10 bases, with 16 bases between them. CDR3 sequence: CASSYGPTSGAFF. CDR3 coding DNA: TGTGCCAGCAGTTATGGACCTACCTCGGGAGCTTTCTTT.

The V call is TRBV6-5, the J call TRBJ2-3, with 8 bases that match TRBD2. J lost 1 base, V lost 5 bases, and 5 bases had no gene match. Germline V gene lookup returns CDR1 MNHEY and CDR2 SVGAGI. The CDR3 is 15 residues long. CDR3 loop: CASSPSGSGTDTQYF. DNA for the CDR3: TGTGCCAGCAGTCCGAGCGGGAGCGGCACAGATACGCAGTATTTT.

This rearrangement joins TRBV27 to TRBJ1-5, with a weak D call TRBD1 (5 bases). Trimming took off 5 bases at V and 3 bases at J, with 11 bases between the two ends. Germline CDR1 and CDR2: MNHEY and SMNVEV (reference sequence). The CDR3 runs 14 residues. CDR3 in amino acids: CASSPRDSNQPQHF. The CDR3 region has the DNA TGTGCCAGCAGTCCTCGGGACTCCAATCAGCCCCAGCATTTT.